The 3 T cell receptor beta chains below come from one sample, sequenced in a study of cytomegalovirus exposure and HLA in healthy donors. The PCR had 60 Vbeta and 13 Jbeta primers. TCRdb keeps only in-frame clones here, not all; method: immunoSEQ multiplex PCR. The sample records fewer than 130,000 clones, about 83% being singletons. Material: PBMCs. The receptor set was obtained from a female donor in good health and CMV-seropositive.

This rearrangement joins TRBV4-1 to TRBJ1-4; D unclear. Trimming took off 0 bases at V and 5 bases at J, with 13 bases between the two ends. The CDR3 loop spans 16 amino acids. CDR1 MGHRA and CDR2 YSYEKL come from the germline V gene. For the CDR3, the DNA is TGCGCCAGCAGCCAAGATCCGCAGAGGGTAAATGAAAAACTGTTTTTT. The encoded protein is CASSQDPQRVNEKLFF.

The rearrangement links TRBV7-8 to TRBJ2-2, with D hard to call. Trimming left V 5 bases short and J 8 bases short, with 9 bases between. Germline assignment: CDR1 SGHVS and CDR2 FQNEAQ. The CDR3 is 12 amino acids. The CDR3 bases are TGTGCCAGCAGCCTCCCTGCGGGGGAGCTGTTTTTT. Translation gives CASSLPAGELFF.

This clone was found a few times. The rearrangement links TRBV19 to TRBJ2-1; TRBD2 agrees at 11 bases. The germline CDR1 and CDR2 sequences are LNHDA and SQIVND (reference sequence). The CDR3 has 15 amino acids. J was trimmed by 6 bases and V by 7 bases; bases with no gene match: 8. The CDR3 region has the DNA TGTGCCAGTACCAAACTAGCGGGGGTTCCCAATGAGCAGTTCTTC. Translation gives CASTKLAGVPNEQFF.